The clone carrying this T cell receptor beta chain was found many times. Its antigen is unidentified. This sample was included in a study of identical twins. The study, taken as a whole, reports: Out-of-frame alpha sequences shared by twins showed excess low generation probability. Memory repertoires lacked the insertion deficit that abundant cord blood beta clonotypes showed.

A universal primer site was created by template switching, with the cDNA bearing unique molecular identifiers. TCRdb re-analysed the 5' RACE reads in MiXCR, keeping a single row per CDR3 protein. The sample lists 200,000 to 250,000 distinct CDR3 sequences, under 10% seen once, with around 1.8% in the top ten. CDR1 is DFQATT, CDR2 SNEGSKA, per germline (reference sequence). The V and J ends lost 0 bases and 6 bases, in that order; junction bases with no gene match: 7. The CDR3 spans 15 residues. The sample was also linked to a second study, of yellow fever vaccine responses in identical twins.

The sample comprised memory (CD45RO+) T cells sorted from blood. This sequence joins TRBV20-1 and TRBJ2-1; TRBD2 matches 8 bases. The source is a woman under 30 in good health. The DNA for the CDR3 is TGCAGTGCTAGAGATATCCGGGGGGGAGGCAATGAGCAGTTCTTC. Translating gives CSARDIRGGGNEQFF.